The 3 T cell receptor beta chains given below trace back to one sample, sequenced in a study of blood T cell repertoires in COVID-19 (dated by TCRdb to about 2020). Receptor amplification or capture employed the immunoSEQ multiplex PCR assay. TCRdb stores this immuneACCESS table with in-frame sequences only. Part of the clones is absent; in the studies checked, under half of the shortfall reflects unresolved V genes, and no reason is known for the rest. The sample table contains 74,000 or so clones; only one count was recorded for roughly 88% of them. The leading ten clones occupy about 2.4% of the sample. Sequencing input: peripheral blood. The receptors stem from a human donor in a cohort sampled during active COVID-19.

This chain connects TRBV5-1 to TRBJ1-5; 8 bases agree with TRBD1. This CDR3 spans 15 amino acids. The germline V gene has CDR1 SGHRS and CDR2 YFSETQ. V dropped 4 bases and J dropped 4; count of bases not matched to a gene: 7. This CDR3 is CASSPGQGGNQPQHF. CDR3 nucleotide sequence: TGCGCCAGCAGCCCCGGACAGGGAGGGAATCAGCCCCAGCATTTT. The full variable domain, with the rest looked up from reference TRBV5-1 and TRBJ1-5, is KAGVTQTPRYLIKTRGQQVTLSCSPISGHRSVSWYQQTPGQGLQFLFEYFSETQRNKGNFPGRFSGRQFSNSRSEMNVSTLELGDSALYLCASSPGQGGNQPQHFGDGTRLSIL.

CDR3 DNA sequence: TGTGCCAGCAGCTATGGGAGCGGTTGGGGCTACACCTTC. The encoded protein is CASSYGSGWGYTF. The rearrangement joins TRBV7-9 to TRBJ1-2; D is ambiguous. CDR1 and CDR2 from the germline V gene are SEHNR and FQNEAQ (reference sequence). Trimming shortened V by 4 bases and J by 8 bases, and 14 bases separated the two germline ends. The CDR3 is 13 amino acids. Full variable domain (remainder filled in from reference TRBV7-9 and TRBJ1-2): DTGVSQNPRHKITKRGQNVTFRCDPISEHNRLYWYRQTLGQGPEFLTYFQNEAQLEKSRLLSDRFSAERPKGSFSTLEIQRTEQGDSAMYLCASSYGSGWGYTFGSGTRLTVV.

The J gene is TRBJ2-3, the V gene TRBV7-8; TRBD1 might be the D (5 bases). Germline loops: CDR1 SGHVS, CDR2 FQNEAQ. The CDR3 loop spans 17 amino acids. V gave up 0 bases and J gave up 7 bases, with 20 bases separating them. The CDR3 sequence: CASSLARGPGYLHTQYF. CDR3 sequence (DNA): TGTGCCAGCAGCTTAGCGCGTGGCCCAGGGTACCTACATACGCAGTATTTT.